Listed below are T cell receptor beta chains from one sample, sequenced in a study of cytomegalovirus exposure and HLA in healthy donors. Some clones are missing from TCRdb's copy, which holds only in-frame ones; the method was immunoSEQ multiplex PCR. The table records over 130,000 clones, 60% to 85% of them present only once. The sequenced sample was PBMCs. The receptors derive from a man over 45 in good health and CMV-seropositive. Each CDR3 is given without its conserved first and last residue. A D gene is named only where the DNA matches it firmly.

>TRBD1|TRBJ1-5|TRBV10-2
ASRGGQGQNQPQH
>TRBD1|TRBJ1-5|TRBV5-1
ASSLVPGTGYQPQH
>-|TRBJ2-7|TRBV6-1
ASSVDFYEQY
>TRBD1|TRBJ1-6|TRBV7-2
ASSPGQGASSPLH
>-|TRBJ1-4|TRBV2
ASSAQPTNEKLF
>TRBD1|TRBJ2-1|TRBV27
ASRPLSTGNWVNEQF
>TRBD1|TRBJ2-1|TRBV5-1
ASRGQGVSYNEQF
>-|TRBJ2-2|TRBV2
ASSEVGANTGELF
>-|TRBJ2-5|TRBV6-6
ASSYSLGGETQY
>TRBD1|TRBJ2-3|TRBV4-1
ASSQRSGQGTDTQY
>-|TRBJ1-5|TRBV13
ASSFNGGGFNQPQH
>-|TRBJ2-5|TRBV5-1
ASSKMAGSGQETQY
>-|TRBJ1-2|TRBV6-1
ASSEKRTGSNYGYT
>TRBD2|TRBJ2-2|TRBV5-4
ASSFRTSGRGELF
>TRBD1|TRBJ2-5|TRBV5-1
ASSLTRQGVFETQY
>TRBD2|TRBJ2-1|TRBV11-2
ASSIGVGSGRGEF
>-|TRBJ2-2|TRBV2
ASSEISPTSWSPGELF
>-|TRBJ1-1|TRBV5-1
ASSLMAGKGTEAF
>TRBD2|TRBJ2-1|TRBV10-3
AISIAGVANEQF
>-|TRBJ2-3|TRBV5-4
ASSLGSVSTDTQY
>-|TRBJ2-7|TRBV11-2
ASSDRLSSYEQY
>TRBD1|TRBJ2-1|TRBV7-9
ASSPRHRGPASSYNEQF
>TRBD1|TRBJ1-2|TRBV27
ASSTTGGDYGYT
>-|TRBJ2-2|TRBV27
ASAVFQDGELF
>TRBD2|TRBJ2-7|TRBV6-5
ASSGLAGINEQY
>-|TRBJ2-2|TRBV7-9
ASSPTGGSTGELF
>TRBD2|TRBJ2-3|TRBV7-8
ASSLAGAGGDFGTDTQY
>TRBD2|TRBJ2-1|TRBV27
ASSLVSGVVQF
>-|TRBJ2-7|TRBV5-1
ASSSKWTPGYEQY
>-|TRBJ1-1|TRBV9
ASSVTPSQQNTEAF
>-|TRBJ2-1|TRBV11-2
ASSFRGRRGNEQF
>TRBD1|TRBJ2-5|TRBV28
ASLGQEQETQY
>-|TRBJ2-2|TRBV10-1
ASSFLRTGELF
>-|TRBJ2-7|TRBV5-4
ASSGARDSTYEQY
>-|TRBJ1-1|TRBV2
ASSWTETNTEAF
>-|TRBJ2-4|TRBV2
ASTEGRYGDIQY
>TRBD2|TRBJ2-3|TRBV28
ASSLAGGTNTQY
>TRBD1|TRBJ2-2|TRBV5-4
ASSPGGSGTGELF
>-|TRBJ2-1|TRBV11-2
ASSTINNEQF
>TRBD1|TRBJ1-1|TRBV28
ASEFGQGWGTEAF
>TRBD2|TRBJ2-2|TRBV14
ASSPRRTSGSVGELF
>-|TRBJ2-7|TRBV7-9
ASSPRDGPIYEQY
>TRBD1|TRBJ1-2|TRBV9
ASSVGTGSTRYGYT
>-|TRBJ2-6|TRBV5-1
ASSLVASGANVLT
>TRBD1|TRBJ2-2|TRBV11-2
ASSAGQGERGAGELF
>TRBD1|TRBJ1-1|TRBV6-5
ASSYSQGGLTEAF
>TRBD2|TRBJ2-7|TRBV11-2
ASSPRASGDYEQY